This TCR beta chain was identified during a study of T-cell reconstitution after alpha-beta-depleted transplantation in children. J was trimmed by 2 bases and V by 6 bases; bases with no gene match: 22. This CDR3 has 22 amino acids. Unique molecular identifiers were incorporated when the TCRbeta library was constructed. TCRdb reprocessed the PCR reads via MiXCR and lists one record per CDR3 protein. The sample records hundreds of thousands of distinct CDR3 sequences, 24% being singletons. The V and J genes are TRBV23-1 and TRBJ2-1; 13 bases fit TRBD2. TRBV23-1 is known as an ORF, though its function is uncertain. The sequenced sample was PBMCs, mostly from graft donor cells, obtained 360 days after TCRalphabeta/CD19-depleted stem cell transplant. This TCR was sampled from a female patient aged 2-9 years who had a stem cell transplant for congenital amegakaryocytic thrombocytopenia, so the T cells may come from the graft donor. In nucleotides, the CDR3 is TGCGCCAGCAGACTCACAACGGATTATCGGACTAGCGGGAGTCGAACCTACAATGAGCAGTTCTTC. This gives the protein CASRLTTDYRTSGSRTYNEQFF.